This T cell receptor beta chain derives from a study of blood T cell repertoires in COVID-19. Study information: The samples span acute and convalescent COVID-19 from the United States, Italy and Spain. The cDNA or gDNA used as material had been derived from T cells, B-cell-depleted T cells, or PBMCs.

How the authors handled the data: Amplifying reference gene primers gave estimates of nucleated cell counts. Sequencing was performed with immunoSEQ multiplex PCR; in TCRdb, only in-frame clones are kept and a portion is missing. V, J and clone size derive from that table, while D and trimming were established from the DNA sequence. The sample yields tens of thousands of clones, roughly 85% seen once. The receptor was isolated from a human donor in a cohort sampled during active COVID-19. Sample: peripheral blood.

CDR3 amino acids: CASRASGGSYEQYF. DNA for the CDR3: TGTGCCAGCAGGGCTTCCGGGGGGTCCTACGAGCAGTACTTC. The chain links TRBV6-5 to TRBJ2-7, with 7 bases aligning to TRBD2. The V gene's germline CDR1 is MNHEY and CDR2 SVGAGI. Losses at the gene ends were 6 bases for V and 1 base for J; bases not matched to a gene: 6. The CDR3 is 14 residues long.